This T cell receptor (beta chain) was recovered during a study of Ad26.COV2.S vaccination and SARS-CoV-2 variants. This CDR3 contains 12 residues. Germline CDR1 reads SGHVS; CDR2 reads FNYEAQ. TCRdb's table, derived via immunoSEQ multiplex PCR, lists solely in-frame clones and lacks some. This sample has around 270,000 clones, with 87% found just once. On this clone itself: The antigen remains unidentified. Relative to the germline gene, one junction end is altered; a read error may explain this.

Study-wide results and limits: The study found higher spike-specific TCR breadth in vaccine than placebo recipients. Participants given vaccine showed non-spike TCR breadth similar to that of placebo recipients. Reportedly, after vaccination the spike-specific CD8+ and CD4+ T cell responses displayed substantial breadth.

Treatment meaning: roughly 18 received Ad26.COV2.S at low or high dose, single or two shots; five or six received placebo; per-sample allocation not given. Sampling was done on day 63 after the first vaccine or placebo injection. This receptor was taken from a person between 18 and 65 years old who received the Ad26.COV2.S COVID-19 vaccine or a placebo. This chain links TRBV7-6 with TRBJ2-1, with TRBD1 matching 7 bases. The input for sequencing was peripheral blood, taken in a trial of Ad26.COV2.S vaccine versus placebo. CDR3 coding DNA: TGTGCCAGCAGCGCCACCGGGACAGAGCCGTTCTTC. It yields the protein CASSATGTEPFF.